This record looks at one T cell receptor beta chain sequence and its context. MiXCR was run by TCRdb on the 5' RACE reads, yielding one entry per CDR3 protein. Of approximately 450,000 distinct CDR3 sequences listed, around a sixth are singletons. This sample stems from a study of T cells after yellow fever vaccination. Germline V CDR1 and CDR2: SGHRS, YFSETQ. The CDR3 loop spans 15 amino acids. With 0 bases clipped from V and 3 bases from J, the junction kept 4 bases outside the gene matches. This TCR derives from a man aged 18 to 29 who received the YFV17D yellow fever vaccine. V usage is TRBV5-1 and J usage is TRBJ1-2, with 8 bases that match TRBD1. The sequencing here drew on PBMCs, taken before the yellow fever booster vaccination. CDR3 in DNA: TGCGCCAGCAGCTTGGGACAGGGGTTGGACTATGGCTACACCTTC. Protein sequence: CASSLGQGLDYGYTF.